Listed below are T cell receptor beta chains from one sample, sequenced in a study of coeliac disease. Clones were read by immunoSEQ multiplex PCR, and TCRdb kept only the in-frame ones, dropping some. The sample includes 6,000 to 7,000 clones, around 62% of them seen just once. The sequenced material came from lymphocytes from the gut lamina propria. All receptors come from a man between 60 and 70 years old with celiac disease on a gluten-free diet. Both conserved end residues are part of each CDR3. The order of the fields is J gene, clone size, D gene, V gene, CDR3 protein, CDR3 DNA. The D gene is left open where the match is weak. Only some rows state a clone size, as once, few, many or a class for expanded clones.

>TRBJ2-5|NA|TRBD1|TRBV7-9
CASSPIGTGNQETQYF
TGTGCCAGCTCCCCCATCGGGACAGGGAACCAAGAGACCCAGTACTTC
>TRBJ2-1|NA|TRBD1|TRBV4-1
CASSLEGTGGLNEQFF
TGCGCCAGCAGCCTAGAGGGGACAGGGGGCCTCAATGAGCAGTTCTTC
>TRBJ1-3|few|TRBD1|TRBV7-2
CASSSTGEASGNTIYF
TGTGCCAGCAGTTCAACAGGGGAAGCCTCTGGAAACACCATATATTTT
>TRBJ2-3|NA|NA|TRBV5-1
CATKKGGGGDTQYF
TGCGCCACCAAAAAGGGTGGAGGCGGAGATACGCAGTATTTT
>TRBJ2-5|NA|TRBD2|TRBV4-2
CASSQGTGGTSGAQETQYF
TGTGCCAGCAGCCAAGGCACAGGGGGGACTAGCGGAGCCCAAGAGACCCAGTACTTC
>TRBJ2-3|NA|NA|TRBV11-2
CASSYEISSDTQYF
TGTGCCAGCAGCTATGAGATTTCGTCAGATACGCAGTATTTT
>TRBJ2-1|few|TRBD2|TRBV9
CASSVGGGAYNEQFF
TGTGCCAGCAGCGTAGGCGGGGGGGCTTACAATGAGCAGTTCTTC
>TRBJ2-1|few|NA|TRBV6-1
CASNRGYNEQFF
TGTGCCAGCAATAGAGGCTACAATGAGCAGTTCTTC
>TRBJ1-3|once|NA|TRBV28
CASRVGLSGNTIYF
TGTGCCAGCAGGGTCGGTCTCTCTGGAAACACCATATATTTT
>TRBJ2-5|NA|TRBD2|TRBV6-1
CASRSGGLETQYF
TGTGCCAGCAGGAGCGGGGGGTTGGAGACCCAGTACTTC
>TRBJ2-5|once|NA|TRBV2
CASRLTIQETQYF
TGTGCCAGCAGGCTGACTATACAAGAGACCCAGTACTTC
>TRBJ1-1|once|NA|TRBV4-1
CASSHPGLNTEAFF
TGCGCCAGCAGCCATCCAGGTCTGAACACTGAAGCTTTCTTT
>TRBJ2-1|NA|NA|TRBV4-1
CASSLLNLVGNEQFF
TGCGCCAGCAGCCTATTAAACCTAGTCGGAAATGAGCAGTTCTTC
>TRBJ2-2|NA|TRBD2|TRBV27
CASTLRGAWTGELFF
TGTGCCAGCACCCTGCGGGGGGCCTGGACCGGGGAGCTGTTTTTT
>TRBJ2-2|NA|NA|TRBV30
CAWSVPGYPGELFF
TGTGCCTGGAGTGTACCAGGGTATCCCGGGGAGCTGTTTTTT